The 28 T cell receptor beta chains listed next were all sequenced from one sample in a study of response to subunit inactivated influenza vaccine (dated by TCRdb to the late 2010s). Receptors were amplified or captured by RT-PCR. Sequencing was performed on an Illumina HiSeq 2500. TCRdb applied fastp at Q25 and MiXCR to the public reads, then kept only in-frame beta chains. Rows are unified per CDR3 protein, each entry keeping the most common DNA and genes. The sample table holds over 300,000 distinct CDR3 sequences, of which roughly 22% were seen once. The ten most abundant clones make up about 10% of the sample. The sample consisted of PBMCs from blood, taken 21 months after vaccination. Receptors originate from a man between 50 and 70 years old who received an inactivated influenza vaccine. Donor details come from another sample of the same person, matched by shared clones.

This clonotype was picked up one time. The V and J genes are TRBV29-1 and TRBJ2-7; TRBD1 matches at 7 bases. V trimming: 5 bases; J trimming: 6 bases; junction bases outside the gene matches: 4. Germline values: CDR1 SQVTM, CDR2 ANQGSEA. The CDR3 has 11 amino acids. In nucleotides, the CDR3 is TGCAGCGTTAGACAGGGATCCGAGCAGTACTTC. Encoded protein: CSVRQGSEQYF.

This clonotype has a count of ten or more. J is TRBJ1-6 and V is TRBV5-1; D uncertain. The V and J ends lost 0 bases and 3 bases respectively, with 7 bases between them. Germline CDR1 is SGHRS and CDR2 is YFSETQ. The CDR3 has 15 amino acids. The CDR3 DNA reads TGCGCCAGCAGCTTGGAGGCAGGCTATAATTCACCCCTCCACTTT. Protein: CASSLEAGYNSPLHF.

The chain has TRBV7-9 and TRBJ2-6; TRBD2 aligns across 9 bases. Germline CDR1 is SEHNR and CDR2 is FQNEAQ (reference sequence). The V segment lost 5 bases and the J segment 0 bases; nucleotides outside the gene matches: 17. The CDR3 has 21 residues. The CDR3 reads CASSASLAGGPKGSGANVLTF. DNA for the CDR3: TGTGCCAGCAGCGCCTCGCTTGCGGGAGGGCCGAAGGGCTCTGGGGCCAACGTCCTGACTTTC.

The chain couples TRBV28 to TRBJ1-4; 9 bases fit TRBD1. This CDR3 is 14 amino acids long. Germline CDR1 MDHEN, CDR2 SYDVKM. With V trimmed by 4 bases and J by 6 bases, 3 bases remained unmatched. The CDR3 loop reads CASSSGQGHEKLFF. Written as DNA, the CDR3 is TGTGCCAGCAGTTCGGGACAGGGTCATGAAAAACTGTTTTTT.

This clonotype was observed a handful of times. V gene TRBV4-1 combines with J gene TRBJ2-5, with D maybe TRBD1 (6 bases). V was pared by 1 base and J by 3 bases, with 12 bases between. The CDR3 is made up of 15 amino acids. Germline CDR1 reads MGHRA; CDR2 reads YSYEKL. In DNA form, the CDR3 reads TGCGCCAGCAGCCAAGTAGGGGACACAAAAGAGACCCAGTACTTC. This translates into CASSQVGDTKETQYF.

CDR3 amino acids: CASSPGQVLGPQHF. CDR3 nucleotides: TGTGCCAGCAGCCCAGGACAGGTTTTGGGGCCCCAGCATTTT. The V and J genes are TRBV7-2 and TRBJ1-5; TRBD1 aligns across 7 bases. The CDR3 consists of 14 residues. Germline loops: CDR1 SGHTA, CDR2 FQGNSA. Trimming at V came to 5 bases and at J to 9 bases, leaving 10 bases not matched to a gene.

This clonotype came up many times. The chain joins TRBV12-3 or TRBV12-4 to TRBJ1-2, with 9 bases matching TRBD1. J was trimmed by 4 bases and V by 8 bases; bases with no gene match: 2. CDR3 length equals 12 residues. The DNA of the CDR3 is TGTGCCAGCGGGGGACAGGGCTATGGCTACACCTTC. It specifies CASGGQGYGYTF.

CDR3 DNA: TGTGCCAGCAGCTTACAGGGGTTAGGAGAGACCCAGTACTTC. Residues: CASSLQGLGETQYF. The J gene is TRBJ2-5, the V gene TRBV7-2; D is possibly TRBD1 (6 bases). Germline CDR1 is SGHTA and CDR2 is FQGNSA. The V end was cut by 2 bases, the J end by 4 bases, with 11 bases between. The CDR3 is made up of 14 amino acids.

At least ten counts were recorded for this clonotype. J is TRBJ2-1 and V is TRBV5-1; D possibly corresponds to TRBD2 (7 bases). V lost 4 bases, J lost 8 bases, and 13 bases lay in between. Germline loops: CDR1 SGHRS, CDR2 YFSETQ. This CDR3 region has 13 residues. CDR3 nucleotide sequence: TGCGCCAGCAGCCGCGGGGGCTTCGATGAGCAGTTCTTC. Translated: CASSRGGFDEQFF.

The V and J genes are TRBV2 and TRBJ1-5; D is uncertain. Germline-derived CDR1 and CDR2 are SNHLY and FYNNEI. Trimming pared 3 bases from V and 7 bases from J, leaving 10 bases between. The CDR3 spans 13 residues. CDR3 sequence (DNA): TGTGCCAGCAGTGACACCCAGGCGCAGCCCCAGCATTTT. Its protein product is CASSDTQAQPQHF.

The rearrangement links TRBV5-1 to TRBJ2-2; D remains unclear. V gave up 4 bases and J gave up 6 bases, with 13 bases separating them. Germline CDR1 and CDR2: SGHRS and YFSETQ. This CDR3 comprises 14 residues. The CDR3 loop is CASSDATIAGELFF. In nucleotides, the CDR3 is TGCGCCAGCAGCGACGCTACAATCGCCGGGGAGCTGTTTTTT.

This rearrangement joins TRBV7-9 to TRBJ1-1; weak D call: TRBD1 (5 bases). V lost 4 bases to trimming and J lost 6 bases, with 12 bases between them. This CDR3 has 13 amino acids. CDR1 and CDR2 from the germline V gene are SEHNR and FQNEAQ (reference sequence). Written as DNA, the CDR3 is TGTGCCAGCAGCTCGATCCGGGGCCCTGAAGCTTTCTTT. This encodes CASSSIRGPEAFF. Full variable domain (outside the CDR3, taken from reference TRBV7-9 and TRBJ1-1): DTGVSQNPRHKITKRGQNVTFRCDPISEHNRLYWYRQTLGQGPEFLTYFQNEAQLEKSRLLSDRFSAERPKGSFSTLEIQRTEQGDSAMYLCASSSIRGPEAFFGQGTRLTVV.

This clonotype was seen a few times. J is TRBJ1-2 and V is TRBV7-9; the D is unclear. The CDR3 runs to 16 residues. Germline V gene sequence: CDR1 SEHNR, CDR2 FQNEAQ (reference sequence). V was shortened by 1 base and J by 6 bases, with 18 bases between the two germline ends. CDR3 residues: CASSLGRAFGKDGYTF. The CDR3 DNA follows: TGTGCCAGCAGCTTAGGGCGTGCGTTCGGGAAGGATGGCTACACCTTC.

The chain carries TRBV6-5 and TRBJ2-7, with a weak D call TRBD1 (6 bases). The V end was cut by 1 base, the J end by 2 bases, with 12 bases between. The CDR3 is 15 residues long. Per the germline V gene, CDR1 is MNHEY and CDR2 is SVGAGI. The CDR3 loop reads CASSYLQGSPYEQYF. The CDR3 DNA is TGTGCCAGCAGTTACTTACAGGGCTCCCCCTACGAGCAGTACTTC.

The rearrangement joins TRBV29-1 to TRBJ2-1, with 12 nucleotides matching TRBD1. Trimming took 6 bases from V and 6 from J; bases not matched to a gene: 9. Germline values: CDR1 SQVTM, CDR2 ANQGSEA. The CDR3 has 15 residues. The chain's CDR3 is CSVAGGTGGRNEQFF. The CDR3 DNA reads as TGCAGCGTGGCAGGGGGGACAGGGGGCCGCAATGAGCAGTTCTTC.

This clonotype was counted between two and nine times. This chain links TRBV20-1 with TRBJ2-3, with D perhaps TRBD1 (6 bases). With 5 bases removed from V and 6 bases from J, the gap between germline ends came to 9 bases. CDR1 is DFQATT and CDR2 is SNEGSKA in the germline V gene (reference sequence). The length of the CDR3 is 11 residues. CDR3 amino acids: CSAPTGDTQYF. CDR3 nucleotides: TGCAGTGCTCCTACAGGGGATACGCAGTATTTT.

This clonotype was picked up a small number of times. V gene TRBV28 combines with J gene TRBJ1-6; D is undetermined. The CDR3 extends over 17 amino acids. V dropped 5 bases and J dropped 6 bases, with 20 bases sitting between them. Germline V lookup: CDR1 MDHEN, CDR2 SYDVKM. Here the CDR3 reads CASSGGFGWTGNSPLHF. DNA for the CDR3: TGTGCCAGCAGTGGAGGTTTCGGTTGGACCGGTAATTCACCCCTCCACTTT.

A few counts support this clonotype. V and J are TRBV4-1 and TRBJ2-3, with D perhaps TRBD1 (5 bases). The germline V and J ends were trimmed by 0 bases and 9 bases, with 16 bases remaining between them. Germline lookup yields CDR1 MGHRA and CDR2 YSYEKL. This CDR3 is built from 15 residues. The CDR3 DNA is TGCGCCAGCAGCCAAGATCAGGGCCCCGTGACGACGCAGTATTTT. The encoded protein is CASSQDQGPVTTQYF.

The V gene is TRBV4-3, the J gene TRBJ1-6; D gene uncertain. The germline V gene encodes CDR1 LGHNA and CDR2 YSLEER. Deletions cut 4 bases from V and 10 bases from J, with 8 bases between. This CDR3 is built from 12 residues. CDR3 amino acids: CASSRLGSPLHF. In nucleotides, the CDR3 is TGCGCCAGCAGCCGTTTAGGGTCACCCCTCCACTTT.

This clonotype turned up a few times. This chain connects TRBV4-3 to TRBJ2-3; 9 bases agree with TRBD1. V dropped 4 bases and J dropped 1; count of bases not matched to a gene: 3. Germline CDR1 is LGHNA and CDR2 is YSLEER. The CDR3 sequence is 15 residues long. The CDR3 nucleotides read TGCGCCAGCAGCCGGAGGGACAGGGGCACAGATACGCAGTATTTT. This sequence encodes CASSRRDRGTDTQYF.

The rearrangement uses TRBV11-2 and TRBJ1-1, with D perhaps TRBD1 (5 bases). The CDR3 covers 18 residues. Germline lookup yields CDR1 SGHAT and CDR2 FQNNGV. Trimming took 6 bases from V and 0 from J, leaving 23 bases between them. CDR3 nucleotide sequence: TGTGCCAGCAGATATAGGGGTGGGGCAGCTCCTATGAACACTGAAGCTTTCTTT. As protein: CASRYRGGAAPMNTEAFF.

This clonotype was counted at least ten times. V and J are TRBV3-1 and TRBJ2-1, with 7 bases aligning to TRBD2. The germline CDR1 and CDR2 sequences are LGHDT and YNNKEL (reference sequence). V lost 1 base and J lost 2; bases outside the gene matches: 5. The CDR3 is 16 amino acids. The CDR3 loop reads CASSQGGGTAYNEQFF. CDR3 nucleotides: TGTGCCAGCAGCCAAGGGGGGGGGACTGCCTACAATGAGCAGTTCTTC.

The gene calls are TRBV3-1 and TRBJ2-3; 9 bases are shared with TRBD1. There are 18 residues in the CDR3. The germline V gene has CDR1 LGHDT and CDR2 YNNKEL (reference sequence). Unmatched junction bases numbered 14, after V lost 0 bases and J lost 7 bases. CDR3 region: CASSQDPHRGQGRHTQYF. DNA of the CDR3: TGTGCCAGCAGCCAAGATCCCCATCGGGGACAGGGTCGACATACGCAGTATTTT.

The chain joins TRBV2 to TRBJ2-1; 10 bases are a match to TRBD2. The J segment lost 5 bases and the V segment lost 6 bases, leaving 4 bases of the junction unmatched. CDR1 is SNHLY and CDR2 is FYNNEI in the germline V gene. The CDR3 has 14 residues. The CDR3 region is CASRVAGGDNEQFF. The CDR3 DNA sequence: TGTGCCAGCAGGGTAGCGGGAGGAGACAATGAGCAGTTCTTC.

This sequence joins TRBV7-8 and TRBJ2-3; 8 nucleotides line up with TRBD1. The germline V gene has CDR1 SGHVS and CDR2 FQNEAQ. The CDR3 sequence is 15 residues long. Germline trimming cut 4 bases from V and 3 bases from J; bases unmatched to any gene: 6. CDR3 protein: CASSSRTGSTDTQYF. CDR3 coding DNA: TGTGCCAGCAGCTCCAGGACAGGGTCAACAGATACGCAGTATTTT.

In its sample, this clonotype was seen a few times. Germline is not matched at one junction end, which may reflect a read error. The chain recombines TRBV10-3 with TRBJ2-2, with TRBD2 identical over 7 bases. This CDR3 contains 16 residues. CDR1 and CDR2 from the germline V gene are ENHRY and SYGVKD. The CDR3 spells CAIRELAGQNTGELFF. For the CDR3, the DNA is TGTGCCATCAGAGAGTTAGCGGGTCAGAACACCGGGGAGCTGTTTTTT.

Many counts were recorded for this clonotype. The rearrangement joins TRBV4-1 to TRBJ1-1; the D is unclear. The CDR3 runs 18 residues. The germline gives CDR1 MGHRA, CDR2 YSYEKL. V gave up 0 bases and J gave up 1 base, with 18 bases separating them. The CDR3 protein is CASSQDQAILGRNTEAFF. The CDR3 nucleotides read TGCGCCAGCAGCCAAGATCAGGCCATTTTGGGCAGGAACACTGAAGCTTTCTTT.

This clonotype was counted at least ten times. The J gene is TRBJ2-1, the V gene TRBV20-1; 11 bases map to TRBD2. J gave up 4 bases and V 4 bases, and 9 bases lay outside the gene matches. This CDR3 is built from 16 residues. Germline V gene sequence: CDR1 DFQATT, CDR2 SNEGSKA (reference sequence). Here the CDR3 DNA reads TGCAGTGCTAACCCCACTAGCGGGAGCCGATACAATGAGCAGTTCTTC. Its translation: CSANPTSGSRYNEQFF.